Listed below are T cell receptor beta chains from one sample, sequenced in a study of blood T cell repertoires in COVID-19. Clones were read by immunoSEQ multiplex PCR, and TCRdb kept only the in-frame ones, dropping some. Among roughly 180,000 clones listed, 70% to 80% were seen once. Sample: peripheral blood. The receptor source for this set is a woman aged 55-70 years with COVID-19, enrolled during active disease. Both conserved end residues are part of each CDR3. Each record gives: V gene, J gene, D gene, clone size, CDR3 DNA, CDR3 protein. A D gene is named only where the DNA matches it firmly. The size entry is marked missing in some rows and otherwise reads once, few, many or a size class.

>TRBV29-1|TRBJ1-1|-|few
TGCAGCGCCATCTTAGCCGGGACTGAAGCTTTCTTT
CSAILAGTEAFF
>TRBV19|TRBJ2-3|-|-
TGTGCCAGTAGTCACGACTTGGTGGTAAGCACAGATACGCAGTATTTT
CASSHDLVVSTDTQYF
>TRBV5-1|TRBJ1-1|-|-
TGCGCCAGCAGCCTCCTGGAGACAGGACCGGTCACTGAAGCTTTCTTT
CASSLLETGPVTEAFF
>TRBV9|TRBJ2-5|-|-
TGTGCCAGCAGCGATCAGGGGCTCCCCGGAGAGACCCAGTACTTC
CASSDQGLPGETQYF
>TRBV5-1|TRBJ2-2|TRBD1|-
TGCGCCAGCAGCTTGTCAGGGGGCGCAACCGGGGAGCTGTTTTTT
CASSLSGGATGELFF
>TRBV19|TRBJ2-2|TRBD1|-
TGTGCCAGTAGTATGGCCCGGGACAGGGTGGTCACCGGGGAGCTGTTTTTT
CASSMARDRVVTGELFF
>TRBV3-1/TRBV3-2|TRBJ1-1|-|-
TGTGCCAGCAGCCACGACAGCAGGAACACTGAAGCTTTCTTT
CASSHDSRNTEAFF
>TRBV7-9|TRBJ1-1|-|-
TGTGCCAGCAGCTTAGGTGTCCAAACTGAAGCTTTCTTT
CASSLGVQTEAFF
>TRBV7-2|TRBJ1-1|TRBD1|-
TGTGCCAGCAGCTTAGGCGGAGGGGGCCTTGAAGCTTTCTTT
CASSLGGGGLEAFF
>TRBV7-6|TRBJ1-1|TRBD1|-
TGTGCCAGCAGCTTAAGTACAGGGGCCACGGTGAACACTGAAGCTTTCTTT
CASSLSTGATVNTEAFF
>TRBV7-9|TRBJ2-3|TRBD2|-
TGTGCCAGCAGCGCCGGACTAGCGGGGGCAGATACGCAGTATTTT
CASSAGLAGADTQYF
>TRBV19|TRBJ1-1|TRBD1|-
TGTGCCAGTAGTATAGGCAAGGGGGCAAGAGACACTGAAGCTTTCTTT
CASSIGKGARDTEAFF
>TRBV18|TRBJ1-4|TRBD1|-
TGTGCCAGCTCACCACCGGGACAGACCTCTAATGAAAAACTGTTTTTT
CASSPPGQTSNEKLFF
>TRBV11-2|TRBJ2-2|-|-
TGTGCCAGCAGCTTAGATTGGCCCGGGGAGCTGTTTTTT
CASSLDWPGELFF
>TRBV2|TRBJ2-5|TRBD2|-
TGTGCCAGCAGGGACGGGACTAGCGGGACGTACCAAGAGACCCAGTACTTC
CASRDGTSGTYQETQYF
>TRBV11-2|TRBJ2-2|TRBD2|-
TGTGCCAGCACTAGAACTAGCGGGATAGGCGGGGAGCTGTTTTTT
CASTRTSGIGGELFF
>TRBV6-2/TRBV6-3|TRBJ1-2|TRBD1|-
TGTGCCAGCAGTTACTCTACGGACAGGGGTTCGGCTGACTATGGCTACACCTTC
CASSYSTDRGSADYGYTF
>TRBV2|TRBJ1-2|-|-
TGTGCCAGCAGTGCGGCCCCACAGGGATTGGGTGGCTACACCTTC
CASSAAPQGLGGYTF
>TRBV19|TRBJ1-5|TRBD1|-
TGTGCCAGTAGGCAAACACAGGGGGGTAGCAATCAGCCCCAGCATTTT
CASRQTQGGSNQPQHF
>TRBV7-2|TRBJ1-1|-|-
TGTGCCAGCAGCTTAGCCCGAGTCAGGGGAGGGACTGAAGCTTTCTTT
CASSLARVRGGTEAFF
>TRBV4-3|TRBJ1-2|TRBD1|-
TGCGCCAGCAGCCAAAGTGGGGTGGGACAGGGTGATGGCTACACCTTC
CASSQSGVGQGDGYTF
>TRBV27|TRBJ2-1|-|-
TGTGCCAGCAGTTTAGGCAACAGCTACAATGAGCAGTTCTTC
CASSLGNSYNEQFF
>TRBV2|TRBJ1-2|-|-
TGTGCCAGCAGTGAACGGGGAGACTATGGCTACACCTTC
CASSERGDYGYTF
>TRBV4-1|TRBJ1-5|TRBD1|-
TGCGCCAGCAGCCAGCCGGACAGGGGGCATCAGCCCCAGCATTTT
CASSQPDRGHQPQHF
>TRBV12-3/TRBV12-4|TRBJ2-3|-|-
TGTGCCAGCAGTATCATGGATACGCAGTATTTT
CASSIMDTQYF
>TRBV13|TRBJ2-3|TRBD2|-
TGTGCCAGCATTGGTCCCGGGACTACCACAGATACGCAGTATTTT
CASIGPGTTTDTQYF
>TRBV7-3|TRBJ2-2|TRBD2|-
TGTGCCAGCAGCTGGGGGACTAGCGGGAACACCGGGGAGCTGTTTTTT
CASSWGTSGNTGELFF
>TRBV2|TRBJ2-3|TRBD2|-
TGTGCCAGCAGTCCGGGGGGGGTGAGCACAGATACGCAGTATTTT
CASSPGGVSTDTQYF
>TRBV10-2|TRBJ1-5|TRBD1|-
TGCGCCAGCAGTGAGCACCGGGACAGGGCAATTGGCAATCAGCCCCAGCATTTT
CASSEHRDRAIGNQPQHF
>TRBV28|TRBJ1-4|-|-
TGTGCCAGCAGTTTATCGGGATTAGAGGAAAAACTGTTTTTT
CASSLSGLEEKLFF
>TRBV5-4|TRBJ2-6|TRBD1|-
TGTGCCAGCAGCTCAACAGGGGTCCGGGGGGCCAACGTCCTGACTTTC
CASSSTGVRGANVLTF
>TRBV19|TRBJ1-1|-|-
TGTGCCAGTAGTATAGACGCCGGGATGAACACTGAAGCTTTCTTT
CASSIDAGMNTEAFF
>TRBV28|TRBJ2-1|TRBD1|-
TGTGCCAGCAATATCCCTCGACTTGGACAGGGAACCTCTAGTGGCCTAGGGGTAATGTTCTTC
CASNIPRLGQGTSSGLGVMFF
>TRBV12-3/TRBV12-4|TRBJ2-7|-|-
TGTGCCAGCAGGAAACAGGGCTACGAGCAGTACTTC
CASRKQGYEQYF
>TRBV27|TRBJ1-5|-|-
TGTGCCAGGGTAGGAGGGGAAGATAATCAGCCCCAGCATTTT
CARVGGEDNQPQHF
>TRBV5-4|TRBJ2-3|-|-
TGTGCCAGCAGCACACGATCGGGGGTGGGAGATACGCAGTATTTT
CASSTRSGVGDTQYF
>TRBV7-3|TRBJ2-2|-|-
TGTGCCAGCAGCTCGATAGTGAACCCCGGGGAGCTGTTTTTT
CASSSIVNPGELFF
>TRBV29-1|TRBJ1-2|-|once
TGCAGCGTAGAGCCCTCTAACTATGGCTACACCTTC
CSVEPSNYGYTF
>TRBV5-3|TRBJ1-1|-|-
TGTGCCAGAAGCTCCATAGGCAGGTCTGGAACTGAAGCTTTCTTT
CARSSIGRSGTEAFF
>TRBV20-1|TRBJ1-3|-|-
TGCAGTGCTAGTAGGCAGGTTGCTGGAAACACCATATATTTT
CSASRQVAGNTIYF
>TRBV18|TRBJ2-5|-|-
TGTGCCAGCTCACCGCCGACAGGGAGGCTGGAGACCCAGTACTTC
CASSPPTGRLETQYF
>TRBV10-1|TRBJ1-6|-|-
TGCGCCAGCAGTGACCGGTATAATTCACCCCTCCACTTT
CASSDRYNSPLHF
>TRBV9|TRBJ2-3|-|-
TGTGCCAGCAGCTCCCTCCTGGATACGCAGTATTTT
CASSSLLDTQYF
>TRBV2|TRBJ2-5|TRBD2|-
TGTGCCAGCAGGGTTAGCGGGGGCGAGACCCAGTACTTC
CASRVSGGETQYF
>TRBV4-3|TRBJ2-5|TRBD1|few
TGCGCCAGCAGCCAAGATCCGGGACAGGGGACTGTAGGGCTGGAGACCCAGTACTTC
CASSQDPGQGTVGLETQYF
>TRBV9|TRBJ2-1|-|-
TGTGCCAGCAGCGTAGTGGAGGAAGAGCAGTTCTTC
CASSVVEEEQFF